This T cell receptor beta chain is drawn from a study of T cell responses to AZD1222 COVID-19 vaccine. Data came from immunoSEQ multiplex PCR; TCRdb stores just in-frame clones and leaves some out. Of fewer than 150,000 clones in the sample, approximately 90% were seen once. CDR1 is WNHNN, CDR2 SYGVQD, per germline (reference sequence). Trimming stripped 2 bases from V and 4 bases from J, with 15 bases between. CDR3 length equals 16 residues. The sample here was peripheral blood, taken 28 days after the second AZD1222 dose. The chain carries TRBV10-1 and TRBJ1-5; D gene unclear. This sequence was found in an adult who received the AZD1222 COVID-19 vaccine. The CDR3 protein is CASSEPDKKSNQPQHF. The CDR3 nucleotides are TGCGCCAGCAGTGAGCCCGACAAGAAAAGTAATCAGCCCCAGCATTTT.